The 7 T cell receptor beta chains listed next were all sequenced from one sample in a study of cytomegalovirus exposure and HLA in healthy donors. 13 Jbeta primers and 60 Vbeta primers were used for the PCR. Assay used: immunoSEQ multiplex PCR; TCRdb lists only in-frame clones, some missing. Found here are about 170,000 clones, under 80% of them singletons; the top ten hold about 2.9%. Input material: PBMCs. All receptors derive from a man aged 40-49 years in good health and CMV-seronegative.

The chain joins TRBV25-1 to TRBJ2-7; D perhaps matches TRBD1 (5 bases). The length of the CDR3 is 13 residues. Germline V lookup: CDR1 MGHDK, CDR2 SYGVNS. Trimming took off 4 bases at V and 2 bases at J, with 9 bases between the two ends. CDR3 sequence (DNA): TGTGCCAGCAGTGGGACACACACCTACGAGCAGTACTTC. The encoded protein is CASSGTHTYEQYF.

This clone was observed a handful of times. V gene TRBV9 combines with J gene TRBJ2-5, with D perhaps matching TRBD1 (6 bases). The tail of the sequence fits TRBJ2-7 better, so the J call may be wrong. This CDR3 is 15 amino acids long. The V gene's germline CDR1 is SGDLS and CDR2 YYNGEE. For the CDR3, the DNA is TGTGCCAGCAGCCGGAACACAGGGTTTGGTTACGAGCAGTACTTC. Protein sequence: CASSRNTGFGYEQYF.

This sequence joins TRBV25-1 and TRBJ1-6; no firm D call. Germline V lookup: CDR1 MGHDK, CDR2 SYGVNS. V was shortened by 1 base and J by 7 bases, with 8 bases between the two germline ends. The CDR3 runs to 14 residues. CDR3 sequence: CASSESLTNSPLHF. CDR3 bases: TGTGCCAGCAGTGAATCCCTGACAAATTCACCCCTCCACTTT.

This clone occurred once. The rearrangement uses TRBV11-2 and TRBJ1-2; 10 bases are a match to TRBD1. The CDR3 loop spans 15 amino acids. CDR1 is SGHAT and CDR2 is FQNNGV in the germline V gene. J lost 8 bases, V lost 5 bases, and 11 bases had no gene match. The CDR3 bases are TGTGCCAGCAGCCGACCGGGACAGGGGTCGAGGGGCTACACCTTC. Protein sequence: CASSRPGQGSRGYTF.

This clone occurred a few times. V gene TRBV28 combines with J gene TRBJ2-7, with D maybe TRBD1 (6 bases). Germline CDR1 reads MDHEN; CDR2 reads SYDVKM. The V and J ends lost 1 base and 6 bases respectively, with 13 bases between them. CDR3 length equals 14 residues. CDR3 bases: TGTGCCAGCAGTTTATCAGGGGAGTGGAGCGAGCAGTACTTC. Protein product: CASSLSGEWSEQYF.

This clone was observed a few times. CDR3 protein: CASSWTLNTGELFF. The CDR3 nucleotides are TGTGCCAGCAGCTGGACACTGAACACCGGGGAGCTGTTTTTT. The chain employs TRBV5-5 and TRBJ2-2; D might be TRBD1 (5 bases). Deletions cut 3 bases from V and 1 base from J, with 7 bases between. The CDR3 runs to 14 residues. Germline V gene lookup returns CDR1 SGHKS and CDR2 YYEKEE (reference sequence).

This clone appeared a single time. The rearrangement uses TRBV28 and TRBJ1-1, with D uncertain. The CDR3 is 15 residues long. Germline lookup yields CDR1 MDHEN and CDR2 SYDVKM. V lost 5 bases to trimming and J lost 1 base, with 14 bases between them. The CDR3 loop is CASSEEGAGNTEAFF. CDR3 bases: TGTGCCAGCAGTGAGGAAGGCGCCGGGAACACTGAAGCTTTCTTT.